Only a few counts were recorded for the clone carrying this T cell receptor beta chain. The target antigen is unknown. The data stem from a study of blood T cells in healthy people across ages. Study details: There was about one barcoded beta molecule captured by template switching per two T cells. Notes on the study in general: Possibly, changes in expanded clonotypes were confounded because donor CMV status was unknown. Getting older went along with TCR beta diversity per million T cells dropping roughly linearly.

In germline, CDR1 is PRHDT, CDR2 FYEKMQ (reference sequence). This CDR3 has 13 residues. V gave up 3 bases and J gave up 5 bases, with 8 bases separating them. A second about 7 to 11 cycle PCR used barcoded and J-beta primers. TCRdb re-called the 5' RACE reads through MiXCR, storing one row per CDR3 protein. The data contain 700,000 to 800,000 distinct CDR3 sequences, roughly 41% of them singletons. V and J are TRBV13 and TRBJ2-1; D remains ambiguous. Sequencing was done on a sample of blood. The source is a woman aged 55-69 years in good health. CDR3 in DNA: TGTGCCAGCAGCTTCTCATTCGACAATGAGCAGTTCTTC. Protein product: CASSFSFDNEQFF. The whole variable domain, remainder taken from reference TRBV13 and TRBJ2-1, is AAGVIQSPRHLIKEKRETATLKCYPIPRHDTVYWYQQGPGQDPQFLISFYEKMQSDKGSIPDRFSAQQFSDYHSELNMSSLELGDSALYFCASSFSFDNEQFFGPGTRLTVL.